These T cell receptor beta chains were read from a single sample in a study of blood T cell repertoires in COVID-19. The protocol was immunoSEQ multiplex PCR, while the TCRdb copy is restricted to in-frame clones and leaves out a portion. This sample yields 20,000 to 25,000 clones, of which over 70% are seen a single time; around 13% belongs to the top ten. The sample taken for sequencing was peripheral blood. The receptor source for this set is a man aged 60 to 75 with active COVID-19. Each CDR3 is given with its conserved first and last residue. D genes are given only for firm matches. Clone size is given for some rows only: seen once, a few or many times, or a class if the clone is expanded.

clone size: .; V gene: TRBV29-1; J gene: TRBJ2-7; D gene: .; CDR3 protein: CSVISRDSYEQYF; CDR3 DNA: TGCAGCGTAATTTCCCGGGATTCCTACGAGCAGTACTTC
clone size: .; V gene: TRBV9; J gene: TRBJ2-5; D gene: TRBD2; CDR3 protein: CARSTMKGLAGGETQYF; CDR3 DNA: TGTGCCAGATCCACGATGAAAGGACTAGCGGGAGGAGAGACCCAGTACTTC
clone size: .; V gene: TRBV11-2; J gene: TRBJ2-1; D gene: .; CDR3 protein: CASSLSVMDNEQFF; CDR3 DNA: TGTGCCAGCAGCTTAAGCGTAATGGACAATGAGCAGTTCTTC
clone size: .; V gene: TRBV5-4; J gene: TRBJ2-7; D gene: .; CDR3 protein: CASRLWTANEQYF; CDR3 DNA: TGTGCCAGCAGATTGTGGACTGCAAACGAGCAGTACTTC
clone size: .; V gene: TRBV30; J gene: TRBJ2-5; D gene: .; CDR3 protein: CAWRHQQKTQYF; CDR3 DNA: TGTGCCTGGAGACACCAACAAAAGACCCAGTACTTC
clone size: .; V gene: TRBV5-4; J gene: TRBJ2-5; D gene: TRBD2; CDR3 protein: CASSLQLAGAETQYF; CDR3 DNA: TGTGCCAGCAGCTTGCAACTAGCGGGAGCAGAGACCCAGTACTTC
clone size: .; V gene: TRBV5-5; J gene: TRBJ2-7; D gene: TRBD1; CDR3 protein: CASSLGGWDEQYF; CDR3 DNA: TGTGCCAGCAGCTTAGGGGGCTGGGACGAGCAGTACTTC
clone size: .; V gene: TRBV12-5; J gene: TRBJ2-3; D gene: TRBD2; CDR3 protein: CASGTGLAADTQYF; CDR3 DNA: TGTGCTAGTGGCACCGGACTAGCGGCGGATACGCAGTATTTT
clone size: .; V gene: TRBV9; J gene: TRBJ2-2; D gene: TRBD2; CDR3 protein: CASSDLAGKGNTGELFF; CDR3 DNA: TGTGCCAGCAGCGACCTAGCGGGGAAGGGGAACACCGGGGAGCTGTTTTTT
clone size: .; V gene: TRBV7-3; J gene: TRBJ2-5; D gene: TRBD2; CDR3 protein: CASSLTGSGHAGETQYF; CDR3 DNA: TGTGCCAGCAGCTTAACGGGTAGCGGGCACGCGGGAGAGACCCAGTACTTC
clone size: .; V gene: TRBV9; J gene: TRBJ2-3; D gene: TRBD2; CDR3 protein: CASSTGLAVTDTQYF; CDR3 DNA: TGTGCCAGCAGCACCGGACTAGCAGTCACAGATACGCAGTATTTT
clone size: few; V gene: TRBV4-2; J gene: TRBJ2-1; D gene: TRBD2; CDR3 protein: CASSQEGRWREGLMNEQFF; CDR3 DNA: TGTGCCAGCAGCCAAGAGGGGCGGTGGCGGGAGGGCCTGATGAATGAGCAGTTCTTC
clone size: .; V gene: TRBV5-1; J gene: TRBJ2-1; D gene: TRBD2; CDR3 protein: CASSPLLRLAGGDEQFF; CDR3 DNA: TGCGCCAGCAGCCCTCTACTCCGGCTAGCGGGAGGGGATGAGCAGTTCTTC
clone size: .; V gene: TRBV5-1; J gene: TRBJ2-7; D gene: .; CDR3 protein: CASSPRLSGDTPEQYF; CDR3 DNA: TGCGCCAGCAGCCCGCGGCTGTCGGGAGATACCCCCGAGCAGTACTTC
clone size: .; V gene: TRBV3-1/TRBV3-2; J gene: TRBJ2-7; D gene: TRBD1; CDR3 protein: CASSPRTGGHEQYF; CDR3 DNA: TGTGCCAGCAGCCCACGGACAGGGGGCCACGAGCAGTACTTC
clone size: .; V gene: TRBV5-6; J gene: TRBJ2-7; D gene: TRBD2; CDR3 protein: CASTNGPSGDYEQYF; CDR3 DNA: TGTGCCAGCACCAATGGCCCTAGCGGTGATTACGAGCAGTACTTC
clone size: many; V gene: TRBV7-9; J gene: TRBJ2-1; D gene: .; CDR3 protein: CASSLDGGGDEQFF; CDR3 DNA: TGTGCCAGCAGCTTAGACGGGGGAGGCGATGAGCAGTTCTTC
clone size: once; V gene: TRBV7-8; J gene: TRBJ2-1; D gene: TRBD2; CDR3 protein: CASQTSGYYNEQFF; CDR3 DNA: TGTGCCAGCCAGACTAGCGGGTATTACAATGAGCAGTTCTTC
clone size: .; V gene: TRBV19; J gene: TRBJ1-1; D gene: .; CDR3 protein: CASSMVTGLNTEAFF; CDR3 DNA: TGTGCCAGTAGTATGGTGACAGGCCTGAACACTGAAGCTTTCTTT
clone size: .; V gene: TRBV5-1; J gene: TRBJ2-7; D gene: .; CDR3 protein: CASSLELGPYEQYF; CDR3 DNA: TGCGCCAGCAGCTTGGAGTTGGGCCCGTACGAGCAGTACTTC
clone size: .; V gene: TRBV12-3/TRBV12-4; J gene: TRBJ2-2; D gene: .; CDR3 protein: CASSFQGSGELFF; CDR3 DNA: TGTGCCAGCAGTTTTCAGGGTTCAGGGGAGCTGTTTTTT
clone size: .; V gene: TRBV25-1; J gene: TRBJ2-7; D gene: .; CDR3 protein: CASSEFGAGPTYF; CDR3 DNA: TGTGCCAGCAGTGAATTTGGGGCGGGACCGACGTACTTC